The 32 T cell receptor beta chains below come from one sample, sequenced in a study of vaccination and CD4 T cells after COVID-19. Treatment specified: approximately nine-day PBMC culture with coronavirus spike peptide pools or control peptides (ViraFEST assay). No antigen has been assigned to these receptors. Sequencing of cultured CD4+ T cell DNA used the Oncomine TCR Beta short-read assay. Each CDR3 protein is one row after TCRdb ran MiXCR on the PCR reads. The sample includes 20,000 to 25,000 distinct CDR3 sequences, 60% to 80% of them seen just once. The sequencing used CD4+ T cells from blood, cultured in vitro, collected after SARS-CoV-2 vaccination. The receptor set was obtained from a human donor who received a COVID-19 vaccine.

The rearrangement links TRBV2 to TRBJ2-7; D gene uncertain. Germline V gene lookup returns CDR1 SNHLY and CDR2 FYNNEI. The V end lost 2 bases, the J end lost 1 base, and 9 bases lay between the germline ends. The CDR3 spans 14 residues. This CDR3 is CASSELTESYEQYF. The DNA of the CDR3 is TGTGCCAGCAGTGAACTCACGGAGTCCTACGAGCAGTACTTC.

The chain has TRBV21-1 and TRBJ2-3; the tabulated D call, TRBD1, remains unverified against the DNA. TRBV21-1 is a recognized pseudogene. This CDR3 is built from 19 residues. Here the CDR3 DNA reads TGTGCCAGCAACGATCCGGGACCGCGGACCGCGCTCTGCACAGATACGCAGTATTTT. It specifies CASNDPGPRTALCTDTQYF.

The V gene is TRBV5-3, the J gene TRBJ2-3; D is uncertain. TRBV5-3 is classed as an ORF, of uncertain function. V was pared by 8 bases and J by 5 bases, with 18 bases between. This CDR3 contains 14 residues. CDR3 residues: CASSPEIQRDTQYF. CDR3 coding DNA: TGTGCCAGCAGCCCCGAAATACAGAGAGATACGCAGTATTTT.

V and J are TRBV6-5 and TRBJ2-2; no reliable D call. From germline, CDR1 is MNHEY and CDR2 SVGAGI. The CDR3 totals 17 residues. V was cut by 0 bases and J by 0 bases, with 11 bases left in between. This CDR3 reads CASSYSARVANTGELFF. Written as DNA, the CDR3 is TGTGCCAGCAGTTACTCCGCTAGGGTTGCGAACACCGGGGAGCTGTTTTTT.

CDR3 loop: CATSDSLRFYGYTF. The CDR3 DNA reads as TGTGCCACCAGTGATTCCTTGAGGTTTTATGGCTACACCTTC. The chain employs TRBV24-1 and TRBJ1-2, with D unresolved. The CDR3 loop spans 14 amino acids. Trimming removed 2 bases from V and 5 bases from J, with 11 bases in between. Germline-derived CDR1 and CDR2 are KGHDR and SFDVKD.

V and J are TRBV6-1 and TRBJ1-3; perhaps TRBD1 as D (5 bases). V lost 6 bases, J lost 4 bases, and 19 bases lay in between. This CDR3 has 16 amino acids. In germline, CDR1 is MNHNS, CDR2 SASEGT. The CDR3 region has the DNA TGTGCCAGCAGGCGTACTTCCGGGACTACAGGAAACACCATATATTTT. Translation gives CASRRTSGTTGNTIYF.

V is TRBV30 and J is TRBJ2-5, with 9 bases that match TRBD1. The junction had 5 bases not matched to a gene; V was cut back by 3 bases and J by 6 bases. This CDR3 has 13 amino acids. Germline V CDR1 and CDR2: GTSNPN, SVGIG (reference sequence). The CDR3 loop is CAWSTGGGKTQYF. The CDR3 DNA reads as TGTGCCTGGAGCACAGGGGGCGGGAAGACCCAGTACTTC.

In its sample, this clonotype was seen a few times. This chain links TRBV19 with TRBJ1-5; TRBD1 agrees at 11 bases. Germline lookup yields CDR1 LNHDA and CDR2 SQIVND (reference sequence). The CDR3 is 16 amino acids. V was clipped by 3 bases and J by 6 bases; unmatched bases: 7. CDR3 sequence (DNA): TGTGCCAGTAGTATCACCGGGACAGGGGGGGTTCAGCCCCAGCATTTT. This gives the protein CASSITGTGGVQPQHF.

The chain has TRBV27 and TRBJ1-3; the D is unclear. CDR3 length equals 13 residues. Germline V CDR1 and CDR2: MNHEY, SMNVEV (reference sequence). Trimming shortened V by 6 bases and J by 0 bases, and 6 bases separated the two germline ends. CDR3 residues: CASRQSSGNTIYF. The CDR3 bases are TGTGCCAGCAGGCAGAGCTCTGGAAACACCATATATTTT.

This clonotype was counted only a few times. The V gene is TRBV6-1, the J gene TRBJ1-5; D is unclear. Per germline, CDR1 MNHNS and CDR2 SASEGT. This CDR3 spans 16 amino acids. V gave up 1 base and J gave up 0 bases, with 10 bases separating them. The CDR3 loop is CASSEGWQNSNQPQHF. In DNA form, the CDR3 reads TGTGCCAGCAGTGAAGGGTGGCAGAATAGCAATCAGCCCCAGCATTTT.

V is TRBV30 and J is TRBJ1-1; the D gene is possibly TRBD1 (5 bases). Germline V gives CDR1 GTSNPN, CDR2 SVGIG (reference sequence). The ends were cut back, 4 bases at V and 8 bases at J, with 17 bases in the middle. This CDR3 is built from 13 residues. In nucleotides, the CDR3 is TGTGCCTGGATAAGCTCCATCGGGACGGAAGCTTTCTTT. Protein product: CAWISSIGTEAFF.

The chain links TRBV21-1 to TRBJ1-2. TRBV21-1 is marked as a pseudogene. The CDR3 is 16 residues long. Here the CDR3 reads CASSKWGGLANYGYTF. The CDR3 bases are TGTGCCAGCAGCAAATGGGGAGGCCTTGCTAACTATGGCTACACCTTC.

This clonotype has a single count. The genes are TRBV20-1 and TRBJ1-6; 7 bases line up with TRBD1. Trimming took 6 bases from V and 9 from J; bases not matched to a gene: 8. The length of the CDR3 is 13 residues. Germline V gene lookup returns CDR1 DFQATT and CDR2 SNEGSKA (reference sequence). The CDR3 loop is CSANTGVGSPLHF. Written as DNA, the CDR3 is TGCAGTGCCAATACAGGGGTTGGTTCACCCCTCCACTTT.

This clonotype was recorded a few times. The chain joins TRBV7-8 to TRBJ1-1, with TRBD1 matching 10 bases. The CDR3 runs to 16 residues. From germline, CDR1 is SGHVS and CDR2 FQNEAQ. V lost 9 bases, J lost 0 bases, and 10 bases stayed unmatched. CDR3 protein: CASVRTGGLMNTEAFF. CDR3 in DNA: TGTGCCAGTGTGAGGACAGGGGGGCTTATGAACACTGAAGCTTTCTTT. Drawing the rest from reference TRBV7-8 and TRBJ1-1, the complete variable domain is GAGVSQSPRYKVAKRGQDVALRCDPISGHVSLFWYQQALGQGPEFLTYFQNEAQLDKSGLPSDRFFAERPEGSVSTLKIQRTQQEDSAVYLCASVRTGGLMNTEAFFGQGTRLTVV.

This chain connects TRBV7-9 to TRBJ2-5; D assignment may be TRBD1 or TRBD2 (6 bases each). Trimming took off 2 bases at V and 5 bases at J, with 15 bases between the two ends. Per germline, CDR1 SEHNR and CDR2 FQNEAQ (reference sequence). The CDR3 consists of 15 residues. CDR3 region: CASSLLGGLGETQYF. The CDR3 nucleotides are TGTGCCAGCAGCTTATTGGGGGGCCTGGGGGAGACCCAGTACTTC.

With regard to this clonotype: Germline and junction disagree at one end, which may indicate a read error. The chain uses TRBV20-1 and TRBJ1-1, with 9 nucleotides matching TRBD1. This CDR3 region has 14 residues. Germline V CDR1 and CDR2: DFQATT, SNEGSKA (reference sequence). Here the CDR3 DNA reads TGCAGTGCTTCACCGACAGGGGGGGGCACTGAAGCTTACTTT. This sequence encodes CSASPTGGGTEAYF.

This chain connects TRBV20-1 to TRBJ1-2, with TRBD1 matching 7 bases. With V trimmed by 0 bases and J by 4 bases, 11 bases remained unmatched. The germline gives CDR1 DFQATT, CDR2 SNEGSKA (reference sequence). The CDR3 is 16 amino acids. CDR3 residues: CSARDRPGQRGYGYTF. The CDR3 nucleotides are TGCAGTGCTAGAGATAGGCCGGGACAGCGGGGCTATGGCTACACCTTC.

This clonotype was observed a single time. The chain combines TRBV12-3 or TRBV12-4 with TRBJ2-3, with a tentative D call TRBD2 (6 bases). The CDR3 totals 16 residues. V lost 6 bases to trimming and J lost 1 base, with 17 bases between them. The CDR3 DNA sequence: TGTGCCAGCAGCCTCCGGGACTTTTCACGCACAGATACGCAGTATTTT. This encodes CASSLRDFSRTDTQYF.

This rearrangement joins TRBV14 to TRBJ2-3; D call uncertain. The length of the CDR3 is 15 residues. Germline CDR1 is SGHDN and CDR2 is FVKESK. Trimming left V 5 bases short and J 1 base short, with 13 bases between. The CDR3 sequence: CASSSRQSGTDTQYF. For the CDR3, the DNA is TGTGCCAGCAGCAGCAGGCAGTCGGGCACAGATACGCAGTATTTT. The full variable domain, with the rest looked up from reference TRBV14 and TRBJ2-3, is EAGVTQFPSHSVIEKGQTVTLRCDPISGHDNLYWYRRVMGKEIKFLLHFVKESKQDESGMPNNRFLAERTGGTYSTLKVQPAELEDSGVYFCASSSRQSGTDTQYFGPGTRLTVL.

The genes are TRBV7-2 and TRBJ1-2; D unclear. CDR3 length: 13 residues. Germline values: CDR1 SGHTA, CDR2 FQGNSA. V shed 1 base and J shed 6 bases, with 9 bases lying between them. As DNA, the CDR3 is TGTGCCAGCAGCTTAGGCAGGATCGATGGCTACACCTTC. This sequence encodes CASSLGRIDGYTF. Filled out from reference TRBV7-2 and TRBJ1-2, the complete variable domain reads GAGVSQSPSNKVTEKGKDVELRCDPISGHTALYWYRQSLGQGLEFLIYFQGNSAPDKSGLPSDRFSAERTGGSVSTLTIQRTQQEDSAVYLCASSLGRIDGYTFGSGTRLTVV.

The CDR3 coding sequence is TGTGCCAGCAGCCGCGGGACAGGTCGCTACACCTTC. Encoded protein: CASSRGTGRYTF. The V call is TRBV7-9, the J call TRBJ1-2, with 8 bases identical to TRBD1. Germline CDR1 and CDR2: SEHNR and FQNEAQ (reference sequence). This CDR3 has 12 residues. The V and J ends lost 5 bases and 9 bases, in that order; junction bases with no gene match: 5.

The genes are TRBV12-3 or TRBV12-4 and TRBJ1-5, with D possibly matching TRBD1 (5 bases). Between the trimmed V and J ends, which lost 5 bases and 4 bases, there was a span of 18 bases. The CDR3 runs 16 residues. The CDR3 is CASSPGGGVGNQPQHF. The DNA for the CDR3 is TGTGCCAGCAGTCCCGGAGGAGGGGTAGGAAATCAGCCCCAGCATTTT.

The chain links TRBV30 to TRBJ1-5; D call uncertain. In germline, CDR1 is GTSNPN, CDR2 SVGIG (reference sequence). The CDR3 consists of 14 residues. The V and J ends lost 2 bases and 5 bases respectively, with 13 bases between them. CDR3 DNA: TGTGCCTGGAGTCGCTGGGGATCCTATCAGCCCCAGCATTTT. Translated, it gives CAWSRWGSYQPQHF.

The chain combines TRBV10-3 with TRBJ2-3; no definite D call. Per the germline V gene, CDR1 is ENHRY and CDR2 is SYGVKD. The CDR3 has 15 residues. Trimming took off 2 bases at V and 0 bases at J, with 9 bases between the two ends. CDR3: CAISEEPDSTDTQYF. The CDR3 DNA reads as TGTGCCATCAGTGAGGAGCCCGATAGCACAGATACGCAGTATTTT.

The chain recombines TRBV2 with TRBJ2-2, with 7 nucleotides matching TRBD2. Germline V CDR1 and CDR2: SNHLY, FYNNEI. V dropped 6 bases and J dropped 4; count of bases not matched to a gene: 2. The CDR3 sequence is 13 residues long. Here the CDR3 DNA reads TGTGCCAGCAGGGGGGGGAGCACCGGGGAGCTGTTTTTT. Its protein is CASRGGSTGELFF.

This clonotype was seen a handful of times. In DNA form, the CDR3 reads TGTGCCTGGAGTCTCCGCCGGACGGATCAAGAGACCCAGTACTTC. Its translation: CAWSLRRTDQETQYF. The genes are TRBV30 and TRBJ2-5; D gene unclear. The CDR3 has 15 amino acids. Germline lookup yields CDR1 GTSNPN and CDR2 SVGIG (reference sequence). V was shortened by 2 bases and J by 2 bases, with 15 bases between the two germline ends.

The chain is built from TRBV15 and TRBJ2-5, with 10 nucleotides matching TRBD1. CDR1 is LNHNV and CDR2 is YYDKDF in the germline V gene (reference sequence). Losses at the gene ends were 6 bases for V and 4 bases for J; bases not matched to a gene: 5. This CDR3 contains 14 residues. The CDR3 nucleotides are TGTGCCACCAGGTACGGACAGGGGGGAGAGACCCAGTACTTC. It yields the protein CATRYGQGGETQYF.

The CDR3 reads CASSYYAARGEQYF. CDR3 DNA: TGTGCCAGCAGTTATTATGCGGCTCGTGGAGAGCAGTACTTC. This chain links TRBV6-5 with TRBJ2-7; D is unresolved. V was trimmed by 3 bases and J by 7 bases, leaving 16 bases between them. There are 14 residues in the CDR3. In germline, CDR1 is MNHEY, CDR2 SVGAGI.

The gene calls are TRBV6-1 and TRBJ1-1, with D perhaps TRBD1 (6 bases). V shed 4 bases and J shed 10 bases, with 16 bases lying between them. CDR1 and CDR2 (germline): MNHNS, SASEGT. The CDR3 spans 13 residues. The DNA for the CDR3 is TGTGCCAGCAGTGCCCGACAGGTTAACGCAGCTTTCTTT. Translation: CASSARQVNAAFF.

The chain couples TRBV7-9 to TRBJ1-4, with 7 positions matching TRBD1. Germline V lookup: CDR1 SEHNR, CDR2 FQNEAQ (reference sequence). Trimming took 5 bases from V and 8 from J; bases not matched to a gene: 17. The CDR3 contains 17 residues. The CDR3 spells CASSPTLRQGIYEKLFF. CDR3 nucleotide sequence: TGTGCCAGCAGCCCAACGCTACGACAGGGTATATACGAAAAACTGTTTTTT.

This clonotype has more than one count but fewer than ten. The rearrangement uses TRBV27 and TRBJ2-7, with 11 positions matching TRBD1. Germline V gene sequence: CDR1 MNHEY, CDR2 SMNVEV (reference sequence). Trimming removed 6 bases from V and 9 bases from J; junction bases left unmatched: 4. CDR3 length equals 12 residues. This CDR3 reads CASRGTGGRQYF. The CDR3 DNA is TGTGCCAGCAGAGGGACAGGGGGGCGGCAGTACTTC.

This sequence joins TRBV6-1 and TRBJ1-1; D unresolved. CDR3 size: 12 residues. Germline CDR1 and CDR2: MNHNS and SASEGT. Trimming left V 4 bases short and J 2 bases short, with 5 bases between. CDR3 coding DNA: TGTGCCAGCAGTGTCGGAAACACTGAAGCTTTCTTT. As protein: CASSVGNTEAFF.